Sequencing of this T cell receptor (beta chain) was carried out in a study of graft-versus-host responses after intestinal transplantation. Turning to the study itself: Anti-thymocyte globulin induction preceded approximately three years of tacrolimus and steroid maintenance in all recipients.

Clones were sequenced by immunoSEQ multiplex PCR, and TCRdb holds only the in-frame ones, with some missing. The sample lists about 120,000 clones; 90% were seen once. Findings and caveats of the study: Allografts of patients with graft-donor T cell macrochimerism showed high graft-versus-host to host-versus-graft clone ratios. Some GvH clones appeared in ileal mucosa or blood before recipient bone marrow.

The CDR3 runs to 15 residues. The germline CDR1 and CDR2 sequences are SNHLY and FYNNEI. Losses at the gene ends were 6 bases for V and 12 bases for J; bases not matched to a gene: 17. A remark on this clone: Its target is not known.

V and J are TRBV2 and TRBJ2-1; 7 positions match TRBD2. The sequence was collected from a human donor who received an intestinal transplant. The material was unstimulated CD4+ T cells sorted from spleen or lymph node cells, obtained before intestinal transplant. In DNA form, the CDR3 reads TGTGCCAGCAGCCTCGCCGGCGGGGGAGCGGGTGTGCAGTTCTTC. Translation: CASSLAGGGAGVQFF.